This T cell receptor beta chain was found in a study of neurological immune-mediated disorders. The making of cDNA relied on 5'RACE with 10-nucleotide random UMIs. TCRdb reprocessed the 5' RACE reads via MiXCR and lists one record per CDR3 protein. The sample contains 20,000 to 30,000 distinct CDR3 sequences, over 5% of which appear only once. Germline CDR1 SGHTA, CDR2 FQGNSA. V was pared by 0 bases and J by 3 bases, with 9 bases between. This CDR3 is 14 amino acids long. This clonotype has a count of ten or more. J is TRBJ2-7 and V is TRBV7-2; D possibly corresponds to TRBD2 (5 bases). The TCR originated in a woman in her thirties or forties in good health. Sequenced material: PBMCs. This chain's CDR3 is CASSLAGVVYEQYF. The CDR3 nucleotides read TGTGCCAGCAGCTTAGCGGGAGTGGTCTACGAGCAGTACTTC.